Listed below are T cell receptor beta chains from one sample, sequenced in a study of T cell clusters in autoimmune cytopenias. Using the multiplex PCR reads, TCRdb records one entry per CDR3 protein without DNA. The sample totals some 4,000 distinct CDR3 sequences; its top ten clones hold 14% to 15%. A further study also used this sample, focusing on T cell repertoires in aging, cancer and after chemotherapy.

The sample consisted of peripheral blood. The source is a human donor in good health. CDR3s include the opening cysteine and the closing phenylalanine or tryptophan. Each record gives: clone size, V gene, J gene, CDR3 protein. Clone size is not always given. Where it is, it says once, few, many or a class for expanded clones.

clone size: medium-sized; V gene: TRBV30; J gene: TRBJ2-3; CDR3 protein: CAWSVGGTDTQYF
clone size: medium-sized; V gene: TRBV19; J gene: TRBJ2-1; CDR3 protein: CASKRTPYNEQFF
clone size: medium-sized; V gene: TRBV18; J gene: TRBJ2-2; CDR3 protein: CASSPLGYDTGELFF
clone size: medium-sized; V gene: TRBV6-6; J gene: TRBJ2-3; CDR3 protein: CASSSRGVLGTDTQYF
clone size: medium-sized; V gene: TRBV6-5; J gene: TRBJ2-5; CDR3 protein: CASSGGGGRKTQYF
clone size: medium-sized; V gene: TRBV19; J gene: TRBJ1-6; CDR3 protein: CASSIPLGGGDSPLHF
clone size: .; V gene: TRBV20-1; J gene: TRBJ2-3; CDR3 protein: CSARGLSITDTQYF
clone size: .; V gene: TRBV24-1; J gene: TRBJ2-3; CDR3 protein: CATSHRGTGGLDTQYF
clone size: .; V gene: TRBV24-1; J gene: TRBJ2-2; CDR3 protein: CATSFWGRPRTGELFF
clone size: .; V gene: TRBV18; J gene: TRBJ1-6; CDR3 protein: CASSQYRDRETPLHF
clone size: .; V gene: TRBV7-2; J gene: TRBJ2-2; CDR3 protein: CASSFLSGGTGELFF
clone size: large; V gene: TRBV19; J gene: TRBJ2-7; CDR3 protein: CASSRDRLSNEQYF
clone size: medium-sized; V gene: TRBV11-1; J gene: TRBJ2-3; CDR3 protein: CASSLGGVTDTQYF
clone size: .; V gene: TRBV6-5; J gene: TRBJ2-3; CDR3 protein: CAISESDRLDTQYF
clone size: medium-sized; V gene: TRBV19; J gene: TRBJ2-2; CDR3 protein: CASSIGRPNTGELFF
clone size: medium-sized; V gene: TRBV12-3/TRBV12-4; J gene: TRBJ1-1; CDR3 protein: CASRWENTEAFF
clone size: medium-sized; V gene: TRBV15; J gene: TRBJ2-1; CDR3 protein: CATSSHAGGAYNEQFF
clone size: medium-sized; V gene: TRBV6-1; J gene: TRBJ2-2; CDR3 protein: CASRPGGTGELFF
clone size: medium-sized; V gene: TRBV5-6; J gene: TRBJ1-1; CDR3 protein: CASSLVQMNTEAFF
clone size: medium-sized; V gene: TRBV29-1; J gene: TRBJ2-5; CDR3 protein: CSVGGGGLYQETQYF
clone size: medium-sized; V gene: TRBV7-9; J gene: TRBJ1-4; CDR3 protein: CASSSAGDEKLFF
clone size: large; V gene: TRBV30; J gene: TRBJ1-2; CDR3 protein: CAWSVQRVGYTF
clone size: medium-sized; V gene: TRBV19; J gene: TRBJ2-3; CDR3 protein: CASSIQGTDTQYF
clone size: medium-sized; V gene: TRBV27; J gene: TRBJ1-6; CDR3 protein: CASSLDRSSYNSPLHF
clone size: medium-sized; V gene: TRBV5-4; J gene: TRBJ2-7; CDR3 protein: CASSVSGRLYEQYF
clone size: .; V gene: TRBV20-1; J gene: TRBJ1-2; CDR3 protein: CSARDQAAGYTF
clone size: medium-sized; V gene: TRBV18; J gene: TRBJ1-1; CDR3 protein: CASSRGTGDTEAFF
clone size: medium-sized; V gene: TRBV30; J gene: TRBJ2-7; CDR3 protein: CAWSVTSGAEQYF